This T cell receptor beta chain originates from a study of T cell responses to AZD1222 COVID-19 vaccine. Notes on this clone: What it binds is not known.

General study points: Donors, mostly white British, included more females; clonal diversity was possibly underestimated. Vaccine-related CD4 TCRs covered spike, predominating at 160-218 and 743-854. Breadth and depth of Spike-specific TCRs rose after two AZD1222 doses. Nearly half of the spike-specific TCRs reportedly recognize variant regions that carry no mutations.

Per the germline V gene, CDR1 is ENHRY and CDR2 is SYGVKD. Trimming took 7 bases from V and 10 from J, leaving 17 bases between them. This CDR3 comprises 13 residues. The data were produced by immunoSEQ multiplex PCR, yet TCRdb's version contains in-frame clones alone and is incomplete. The data show approximately 130,000 clones, with around 90% seen just once and roughly 5.2% held by the top ten. Sequencing used peripheral blood, obtained 28 days after the second AZD1222 dose. The source is an adult who received the AZD1222 COVID-19 vaccine. The V call is TRBV10-3, the J call TRBJ2-1, with no clear D. The CDR3 DNA follows: TGTGCCATCAAGGCCGGTGGGTTGGGGGAGCAGTTCTTC. Translation: CAIKAGGLGEQFF.